These 16 T cell receptor beta chains came from one sample sequenced in a study of blood T cells in healthy people across ages. A J-beta primer mix and a sample-barcoded 5' primer were used in a second PCR of about 7 to 11 cycles. TCRdb reanalysed the 5' RACE reads using MiXCR and keeps one entry per CDR3 protein. Counted here are around 1,000,000 distinct CDR3 sequences, 35% to 40% occurring once; the ten biggest clones make up under 15%. The specimen was blood. These receptors were taken from a man younger than 35 in good health.

The chain joins TRBV19 to TRBJ2-2; D ambiguous. The V and J ends lost 7 bases and 1 base respectively, with 7 bases between them. The length of the CDR3 is 13 residues. Germline-derived CDR1 and CDR2 are LNHDA and SQIVND (reference sequence). CDR3 nucleotide sequence: TGTGCCAGTACAAGAATGAACACCGGGGAGCTGTTTTTT. Translating it yields CASTRMNTGELFF.

The gene calls are TRBV5-1 and TRBJ1-6; a possible D gene is TRBD1 (5 bases). CDR3 length: 14 amino acids. Germline V gives CDR1 SGHRS, CDR2 YFSETQ. Trimming shortened V by 4 bases and J by 7 bases, and 12 bases separated the two germline ends. The CDR3 DNA reads TGCGCCAGCAGCCCCGACAGCAAAAATTCACCCCTCCACTTT. Translation: CASSPDSKNSPLHF.

This chain links TRBV6-6 with TRBJ2-1, with D perhaps TRBD2 (6 bases). With 8 bases removed from V and 5 bases from J, the gap between germline ends came to 13 bases. The CDR3 loop spans 13 amino acids. The V gene's germline CDR1 is MNHNY and CDR2 SVGAGI (reference sequence). CDR3: CASRGGGDNEQFF. The CDR3, as DNA: TGTGCCAGCCGAGGCGGCGGGGACAATGAGCAGTTCTTC.

The chain carries TRBV9 and TRBJ1-4, with D unclear. This CDR3 has 14 residues. The germline CDR1 and CDR2 sequences are SGDLS and YYNGEE. Deletions cut 0 bases from V and 8 bases from J, with 11 bases between. The CDR3: CASSVAEKYEKLFF. Here the CDR3 DNA reads TGTGCCAGCAGCGTAGCAGAAAAATACGAAAAACTGTTTTTT.

The chain is built from TRBV12-5 and TRBJ2-1; 7 nucleotides line up with TRBD1. V trimming: 10 bases; J trimming: 3 bases; junction bases outside the gene matches: 3. The CDR3 consists of 12 residues. Per germline, CDR1 LGHNT and CDR2 FRNRAP. The CDR3 spells CAIQGDYNEQFF. CDR3 DNA sequence: TGTGCTATTCAGGGGGACTACAATGAGCAGTTCTTC.

This clonotype was picked up a small number of times. The rearrangement links TRBV12-3 or TRBV12-4 to TRBJ1-4; D is unclear. CDR3 length: 12 residues. Trimming took off 6 bases at V and 8 bases at J, with 10 bases between the two ends. DNA for the CDR3: TGTGCCAGCAGCCGGGAGGCCGAAAAACTGTTTTTT. Encoded protein: CASSREAEKLFF.

This clonotype was recorded a few times. The CDR3 nucleotides read TGTGCCAGCAGCTTAAATAATGCGGGGAATCGGTACTTC. Translated: CASSLNNAGNRYF. This chain links TRBV7-3 with TRBJ2-7, with D possibly being TRBD2 (6 bases). Germline V gives CDR1 SGHTA, CDR2 FQGTGA. V was pared by 1 base and J by 12 bases, with 16 bases between. There are 13 residues in the CDR3.

This chain links TRBV2 with TRBJ2-5; 10 bases align to TRBD2. The germline CDR1 and CDR2 sequences are SNHLY and FYNNEI. The CDR3 totals 16 residues. J gave up 0 bases and V 4 bases, and 5 bases lay outside the gene matches. CDR3 DNA: TGTGCCAGCAGTGCCAGACTAGCGGGTTACCAAGAGACCCAGTACTTC. It is translated as CASSARLAGYQETQYF. The full variable domain, completed using reference TRBV2 and TRBJ2-5, is EPEVTQTPSHQVTQMGQEVILRCVPISNHLYFYWYRQILGQKVEFLVSFYNNEISEKSEIFDDQFSVERPDGSNFTLKIRSTKLEDSAMYFCASSARLAGYQETQYFGPGTRLLVL.

A few counts support this clonotype. This sequence joins TRBV7-9 and TRBJ2-1, with 7 bases fitting TRBD1. The J call may not be correct, given that the DNA end is closer to TRBJ2-7. The germline V gene encodes CDR1 SEHNR and CDR2 FQNEAQ (reference sequence). This CDR3 region has 16 residues. The chain's CDR3 is CASSLIMTGSYNEQYF. CDR3 bases: TGTGCCAGCAGCCTCATTATGACAGGGTCCTACAATGAGCAGTACTTC.

This clonotype was observed a few times. An end of the junction differs from the germline gene, which may be a read error. This chain joins TRBV7-2 and TRBJ1-1; D ambiguous. The CDR3 runs 13 residues. CDR1 is SGHTA, CDR2 FQGNSA, per germline. Written as DNA, the CDR3 is TGTGCCAACAGCTTAGCGTATACCACTGAAGCTTTCTTT. This sequence encodes CANSLAYTTEAFF.

The V gene is TRBV6-6, the J gene TRBJ1-1; D is unclear. Germline V gene data show CDR1 as MNHNY and CDR2 as SVGAGI (reference sequence). V was trimmed by 1 base and J by 5 bases, leaving 17 bases between them. The CDR3 totals 16 residues. This CDR3 is CASSYLSRSPGTEAFF. DNA for the CDR3: TGTGCCAGCAGTTACTTAAGTAGGAGTCCGGGAACTGAAGCTTTCTTT.

This clonotype was seen just once. The chain combines TRBV20-1 with TRBJ2-1; the D gene is possibly TRBD1 (6 bases). V was cut by 3 bases and J by 12 bases, with 24 bases left in between. CDR1 and CDR2 (germline): DFQATT, SNEGSKA (reference sequence). This CDR3 has 15 residues. The CDR3 here is CSASPGQSDPWRQFF. In nucleotides, the CDR3 is TGCAGTGCTAGCCCCGGACAGAGCGACCCATGGCGGCAGTTCTTC.

This clonotype came up a few times. This chain joins TRBV25-1 and TRBJ1-2; a possible D gene is TRBD1 (6 bases). The length of the CDR3 is 15 residues. The germline V and J ends were trimmed by 6 bases and 0 bases, with 14 bases remaining between them. Germline lookup yields CDR1 MGHDK and CDR2 SYGVNS. The CDR3 DNA is TGTGCCAGCAGGGACAGCGGGGGTACTAACTATGGCTACACCTTC. Its protein is CASRDSGGTNYGYTF.

This chain connects TRBV6-6 to TRBJ1-2; D may be TRBD1 (5 bases). Trimming removed 7 bases at V and 13 bases at J, with 22 bases between. CDR1 MNHNY and CDR2 SVGAGI come from the germline V gene (reference sequence). The CDR3 consists of 13 residues. CDR3 amino acids: CASNHRDRRLVTF. CDR3 coding DNA: TGTGCCAGCAACCACCGGGACCGCCGTCTCGTCACCTTC.

This CDR3 reads CASSQDMSDEQYF. The CDR3 coding sequence is TGCGCCAGCAGCCAAGATATGTCCGACGAGCAGTACTTC. This chain uses TRBV4-1 with TRBJ2-7, with D unclear. In germline, CDR1 is MGHRA, CDR2 YSYEKL. This CDR3 has 13 residues. With 0 bases removed from V and 5 bases from J, the gap between germline ends came to 8 bases.

In this sample, this clonotype turned up a few times. The chain links TRBV7-2 to TRBJ1-2; D perhaps matches TRBD1 (5 bases). V was trimmed by 3 bases and J by 4 bases, leaving 9 bases between them. The germline gives CDR1 SGHTA, CDR2 FQGNSA. CDR3 length equals 13 residues. The CDR3 DNA reads TGTGCCAGCAGCTTCGACAGATCCTATGGCTACACCTTC. Amino acid sequence: CASSFDRSYGYTF.